This T cell receptor (beta chain) was retrieved from a study of regulatory T cells in long-lasting Graves disease. Trimming took off 3 bases at V and 4 bases at J, with 10 bases between the two ends. Germline CDR1 is DFQATT and CDR2 is SNEGSKA (reference sequence). CDR3 size: 13 residues. HTBI primers from iRepertoire and Arm-PCR of CDR3 regions yielded the TCR beta libraries. Original data processing: Sequenced samples collectively carried 62 TRBV and 14 TRBJ segments. TCRdb fed the multiplex PCR reads into MiXCR, producing one record per CDR3 protein. These V and J calls originate from TCRdb's pipeline instead of the authors' own analysis. The table shows about 560,000 distinct CDR3 sequences, with 15% to 20% occurring only once. Comment on this clonotype: What it binds is not known.

The time point is: newly diagnosed GD, antithyroid drugs for less than 3 months. Making the TCR library involved RNA that had been extracted from PBMCs. Diagnosing Graves' disease relied on the American Thyroid Association guidelines. The collection involved drawing around 10 milliliters of peripheral blood into EDTA tubes. Overall study results and limits: Among the persistent patients, thousands of public clonotypes were shared, more than the roughly 970 shared among new patients.

Separately, the same data were catalogued under a study of T cells in Graves' hyperthyroidism and ophthalmopathy.

The clonotype comes from a young man with Graves disease. The rearrangement uses TRBV20-1 and TRBJ1-5; no firm D call. The sequenced sample was peripheral blood mononuclear cells (PBMCs), obtained at new diagnosis, from a patient treated with antithyroid drugs. The CDR3 spells CSASPGLNQPQHF. The CDR3 nucleotides are TGCAGTGCTAGTCCAGGCCTAAATCAGCCCCAGCATTTT.